In this sample, the clone carrying this TCR beta chain turned up a few times. What it recognizes is unknown. One entry per CDR3 protein results from TCRdb running MiXCR on the 5' RACE reads. This table has some 230,000 distinct CDR3 sequences, 6.5% to 8% appearing once. Healthy Caucasians, and only they, were the donors. The data were taken from a study of identical twins. Trimming took 5 bases from V and 5 from J, leaving 13 bases between them. This CDR3 is built from 13 residues. In germline, CDR1 is SEHNR, CDR2 FQNEAQ (reference sequence). Study-wide results and caveats: Out-of-frame TCR alpha sharing in monozygotic twins exceeded recombination model predictions.

This sample was shared with a second study, whose subject was T cells expressing NK-cell markers. That study adds: Sorted T-cell subsets CD3+CD56+NKG2C+, CD3+CD56+NKG2C- and CD3+CD56-NKG2C+ were TCR beta-sequenced. Uncertainty persisted over the HCMV specificity of expanded NKG2C+ T cell clones.

This sequence was found in a woman under 30 in good health. The sequenced sample was CD8+ T cells sorted from blood. This chain links TRBV7-9 with TRBJ2-7; D is ambiguous. CDR3 region: CASSGGEGNEQYF. DNA for the CDR3: TGTGCCAGCAGCGGCGGCGAAGGCAACGAGCAGTACTTC.